This T cell receptor (beta chain) is drawn from a study of blood T cell repertoires in COVID-19. The overall study: Collection of acute and convalescent COVID-19 samples took place in the United States, Italy and Spain. The cDNA or gDNA used as material had been derived from T cells, B-cell-depleted T cells, or PBMCs.

For recovered donors of Cohort 3, there were two negative PCRs, clearance, or symptom resolution. Using immunoSEQ multiplex PCR, the repertoire was profiled, and TCRdb retains in-frame clones only, with some absent. Of fewer than 400,000 clones listed, 87% were seen once; the top ten hold just under 9%. Germline values: CDR1 MNHNY, CDR2 SVGAGI (reference sequence). The CDR3 covers 15 residues. The trim removed 6 bases at V and 1 base at J, leaving 6 bases unmatched. This sequence originates from a woman aged 18-29 years who had recovered from COVID-19. V and J are TRBV6-6 and TRBJ1-5; the match to TRBD1 covers 7 bases. Input material: PBMCs or T cells enriched from blood (not recorded which). CDR3 protein: CASSVDRASNQPQHF. The CDR3 bases are TGTGCCAGCAGCGTCGACAGGGCGAGCAATCAGCCCCAGCATTTT.